Listed below are T cell receptor beta chains from one sample, sequenced in a study of control samples from healthy donors and cancer patients. Some clones are missing from TCRdb's copy, which holds only in-frame ones; the method was immunoSEQ multiplex PCR. The table lists under 100,000 clones, less than 90% of them singletons. Sequenced material: PBMCs. Every receptor here comes from a woman in her fifties or sixties with colorectal cancer. CDR3s include the opening cysteine and the closing phenylalanine or tryptophan. A D gene is named only where the DNA matches it firmly. Clone size appears in some rows only: once, few, many, or a class for an expanded clone.

D gene	V gene	clone size	J gene	CDR3 protein	CDR3 DNA
.	TRBV20-1	.	TRBJ2-3	CSARDGISTRF	TGCAGTGCTAGAGACGGTATCTCTACCCGTTTT
.	TRBV6-5	.	TRBJ2-2	CASSSGFPGELFF	TGTGCCAGCAGTTCAGGGTTCCCCGGGGAGCTGTTTTTT
.	TRBV4-3	.	TRBJ1-6	CASSQEYGGADNSPLHF	TGCGCCAGCAGCCAGGAATATGGGGGGGCGGATAATTCACCCCTCCACTTT
.	TRBV2	.	TRBJ2-5	CASSGGVLEETQYF	TGTGCCAGCAGTGGGGGTGTTCTAGAGGAGACCCAGTACTTC
.	TRBV5-8	.	TRBJ1-6	CASSFHSYNSPLHF	TGTGCCAGCAGCTTTCACTCCTATAATTCACCCCTCCACTTT
.	TRBV12-5	.	TRBJ1-5	CASGQDTNQPQHF	TGTGCTAGTGGTCAGGACACAAATCAGCCCCAGCATTTT
.	TRBV2	.	TRBJ1-4	CASSEAGIGEKLFF	TGTGCCAGCAGTGAAGCAGGGATAGGTGAAAAACTGTTTTTT
TRBD2	TRBV15	.	TRBJ2-3	CATSRQAGADTQYF	TGTGCCACCAGCAGACAAGCGGGGGCAGATACGCAGTATTTT
.	TRBV12-3/TRBV12-4	once	TRBJ2-1	CASTPTSMHEQFF	TGTGCCAGCACCCCTACTAGTATGCATGAGCAGTTCTTC
TRBD2	TRBV9	.	TRBJ2-3	CASSAAGVGTDTQYF	TGTGCCAGCAGCGCAGCGGGGGTGGGGACAGATACGCAGTATTTT
TRBD1	TRBV28	.	TRBJ2-2	CASIAPGQGNGELFF	TGTGCCAGCATCGCCCCGGGACAGGGGAACGGGGAGCTGTTTTTT
TRBD1	TRBV7-2	.	TRBJ1-2	CASSRDRGDYGYTF	TGTGCCAGCAGTCGGGACAGGGGGGACTATGGCTACACCTTC
.	TRBV9	.	TRBJ2-1	CASSVGGTDSYNEQFF	TGTGCCAGCAGCGTAGGTGGGACCGATTCCTACAATGAGCAGTTCTTC
.	TRBV6-2/TRBV6-3	.	TRBJ2-5	CASSYGGLIIGETQYF	TGTGCCAGCAGTTACGGAGGGCTTATCATAGGAGAGACCCAGTACTTC
.	TRBV7-2	.	TRBJ1-2	CASKSSGQGSYGYTF	TGTGCCAGCAAATCTTCAGGGCAGGGAAGCTATGGCTACACCTTC
.	TRBV2	.	TRBJ1-1	CASTRGGMDTEAFF	TGTGCCAGCACCCGCGGAGGGATGGACACTGAAGCTTTCTTT
.	TRBV2	.	TRBJ1-5	CASSALGQAGNQPQHF	TGTGCCAGCAGTGCTCTAGGGCAGGCGGGGAATCAGCCCCAGCATTTT
.	TRBV28	.	TRBJ1-2	CASSLPNYGYTF	TGTGCCAGCAGTTTACCAAACTATGGCTACACCTTC
TRBD1	TRBV10-3	few	TRBJ2-5	CAIWDRQGETQYF	TGTGCCATCTGGGACAGGCAGGGGGAGACCCAGTACTTC
.	TRBV2	once	TRBJ1-5	CASRGTSLNQPQHF	TGTGCCAGCAGGGGGACATCACTTAATCAGCCCCAGCATTTT
.	TRBV30	.	TRBJ1-1	CAWDFSLTYPEAFF	TGTGCCTGGGATTTTAGCCTAACATACCCCGAAGCTTTCTTT
TRBD1	TRBV3-1/TRBV3-2	.	TRBJ2-2	CASSRDSPNTGELFF	TGTGCCAGCAGCCGGGACAGCCCGAACACCGGGGAGCTGTTTTTT
.	TRBV7-2	.	TRBJ2-5	CASSRDRQETQYF	TGTGCCAGCAGCCGCGACAGACAAGAGACCCAGTACTTC
TRBD1	TRBV5-1	.	TRBJ1-5	CASSPGTDLRHQPQHF	TGCGCCAGCAGCCCAGGGACAGACCTACGGCATCAGCCCCAGCATTTT
.	TRBV9	.	TRBJ2-1	CASSVGDSSYNEQFF	TGTGCCAGCAGCGTAGGGGATAGTTCGTACAATGAGCAGTTCTTC
.	TRBV7-9	.	TRBJ2-6	CASSLGGPGANVLTF	TGTGCCAGCAGCTTAGGAGGCCCTGGGGCCAACGTCCTGACTTTC
.	TRBV6-2/TRBV6-3	.	TRBJ2-2	CASSPGSPRGELFF	TGTGCCAGCAGTCCCGGATCCCCGAGAGGGGAGCTGTTTTTT
TRBD2	TRBV5-1	.	TRBJ2-3	CASSLPGLAGALDTQYF	TGCGCCAGCAGCTTGCCGGGACTAGCGGGGGCCCTCGATACGCAGTATTTT
TRBD1	TRBV6-5	.	TRBJ1-2	CASSRPTGFGYTF	TGTGCCAGCAGCCGCCCGACAGGGTTTGGCTACACCTTC
.	TRBV27	.	TRBJ2-1	CASSLRVWDEQFF	TGTGCCAGCAGTTTGAGGGTATGGGATGAGCAGTTCTTC
TRBD2	TRBV7-9	.	TRBJ2-3	CASSLGGRGGLDTQYF	TGTGCCAGCAGCTTAGGCGGGCGGGGGGGCCTCGATACGCAGTATTTT
.	TRBV5-5	.	TRBJ1-2	CASSERTGYSYGYTF	TGTGCCAGCAGCGAGCGAACAGGGTATTCGTATGGCTACACCTTC
.	TRBV5-6	.	TRBJ2-2	CASSLEGGITGELFF	TGTGCCAGCAGCTTGGAGGGGGGCATCACCGGGGAGCTGTTTTTT
.	TRBV9	.	TRBJ2-2	CASSVLRQANTGELFF	TGTGCCAGCAGCGTACTCCGACAGGCCAACACCGGGGAGCTGTTTTTT
TRBD1	TRBV5-1	.	TRBJ1-5	CASSMTGDQPQHF	TGCGCCAGCAGCATGACAGGGGATCAGCCCCAGCATTTT
.	TRBV10-3	.	TRBJ2-2	CASIGLVSNTGELFF	TGTGCCTCCATAGGTCTAGTTTCGAACACCGGGGAGCTGTTTTTT
.	TRBV6-5	.	TRBJ2-2	CASSYNGPGELFF	TGTGCCAGCAGTTACAATGGCCCCGGGGAGCTGTTTTTT
TRBD1	TRBV5-1	.	TRBJ1-2	CASSLGQGFNYGYTF	TGCGCCAGCAGCTTAGGACAGGGGTTCAACTATGGCTACACCTTC
TRBD1	TRBV10-3	.	TRBJ2-3	CAISGGGQGTDTQYF	TGTGCCATCAGTGGGGGGGGACAGGGAACAGATACGCAGTATTTT
TRBD1	TRBV6-5	.	TRBJ1-2	CAGSIPGQGGGYTF	TGTGCCGGCAGTATACCGGGACAGGGGGGTGGCTACACCTTC
.	TRBV29-1	.	TRBJ1-1	CSVEKGPVNTEAFF	TGCAGCGTTGAAAAGGGACCGGTGAACACTGAAGCTTTCTTT
TRBD1	TRBV5-4	few	TRBJ1-1	CASSLDRGHAEAFF	TGTGCCAGCAGCTTGGATAGGGGGCACGCTGAAGCTTTCTTT
.	TRBV11-3	.	TRBJ2-3	CASSQRGRDTQYF	TGTGCCAGCAGCCAAAGGGGGAGAGATACGCAGTATTTT
TRBD1	TRBV28	.	TRBJ2-5	CASHTQRTGGTQETQYF	TGTGCCAGCCATACTCAACGGACAGGGGGTACCCAGGAGACCCAGTACTTC
TRBD2	TRBV10-3	.	TRBJ2-3	CAISFLTSGSTDTQYF	TGTGCCATCAGTTTCCTGACTAGCGGGAGCACAGATACGCAGTATTTT
.	TRBV7-9	.	TRBJ1-2	CASTPHTF	TGTGCCAGCACCCCGCACACCTTC
TRBD1	TRBV28	few	TRBJ1-1	CASSSSSGGSAEAFF	TGTGCCAGCAGTTCCTCCTCAGGGGGCAGCGCTGAAGCTTTCTTT
.	TRBV7-3	.	TRBJ1-3	CASSRDSGNTIYF	TGTGCCAGCAGCCGGGACTCTGGAAACACCATATATTTT
.	TRBV29-1	once	TRBJ1-5	CSVGHYPNQPQHF	TGCAGCGTTGGCCATTACCCTAATCAGCCCCAGCATTTT
.	TRBV9	.	TRBJ2-2	CASSVVAGANTGELFF	TGTGCCAGCAGCGTAGTCGCGGGTGCGAACACCGGGGAGCTGTTTTTT
.	TRBV29-1	.	TRBJ1-5	CSAVGPDQHQPQHF	TGCAGCGCTGTAGGACCGGACCAGCATCAGCCCCAGCATTTT
.	TRBV18	.	TRBJ2-1	CASSRDRSSYNEQFF	TGTGCCAGCTCTCGAGACAGGAGCTCCTACAATGAGCAGTTCTTC
.	TRBV7-2	.	TRBJ2-1	CASTPQRETYNEQFF	TGTGCCAGCACCCCCCAGAGGGAGACCTACAATGAGCAGTTCTTC
.	TRBV4-3	.	TRBJ1-2	CASSQGKTDYYGYTF	TGCGCCAGCAGCCAAGGCAAAACGGACTACTATGGCTACACCTTC
.	TRBV3-1/TRBV3-2	.	TRBJ1-2	CASSHRDNFFYGYTF	TGTGCCAGCAGCCACCGGGACAATTTCTTCTATGGCTACACCTTC
TRBD2	TRBV30	.	TRBJ2-5	CAWSAGLGETQETQYF	TGTGCCTGGAGTGCAGGACTAGGGGAAACCCAAGAGACCCAGTACTTC